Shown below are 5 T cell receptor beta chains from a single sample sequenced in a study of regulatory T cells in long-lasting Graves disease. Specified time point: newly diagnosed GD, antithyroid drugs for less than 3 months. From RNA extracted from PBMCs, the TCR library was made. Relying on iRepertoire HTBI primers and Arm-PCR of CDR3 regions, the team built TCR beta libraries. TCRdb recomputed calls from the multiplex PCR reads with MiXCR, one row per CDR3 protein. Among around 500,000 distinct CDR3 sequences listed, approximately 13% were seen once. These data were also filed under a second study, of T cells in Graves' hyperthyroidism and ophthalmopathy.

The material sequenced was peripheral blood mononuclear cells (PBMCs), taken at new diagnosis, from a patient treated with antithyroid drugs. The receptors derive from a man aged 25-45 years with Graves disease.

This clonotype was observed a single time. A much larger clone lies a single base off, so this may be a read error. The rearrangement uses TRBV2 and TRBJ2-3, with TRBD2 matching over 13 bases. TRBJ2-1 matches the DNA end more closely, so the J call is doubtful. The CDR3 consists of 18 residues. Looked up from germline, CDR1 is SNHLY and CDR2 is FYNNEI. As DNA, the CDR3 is TGTGCCACCAGTGACCAAGGCATACTAGCGGGAGGGGGGAATGAGCAGTTCTTC. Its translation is CATSDQGILAGGGNEQFF.

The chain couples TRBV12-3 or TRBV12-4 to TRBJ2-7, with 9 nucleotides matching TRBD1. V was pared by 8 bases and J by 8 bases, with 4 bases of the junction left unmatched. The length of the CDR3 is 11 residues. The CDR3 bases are TGTGCCAGCGAGGGACAGGGAAAGCAGTACTTC. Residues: CASEGQGKQYF.

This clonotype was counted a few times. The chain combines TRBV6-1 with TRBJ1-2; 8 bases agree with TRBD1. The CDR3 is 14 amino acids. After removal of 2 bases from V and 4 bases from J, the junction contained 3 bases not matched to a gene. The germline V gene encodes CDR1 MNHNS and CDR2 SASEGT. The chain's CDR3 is CASSELQGAYGYTF. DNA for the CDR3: TGTGCCAGCAGTGAACTTCAGGGGGCCTATGGCTACACCTTC.

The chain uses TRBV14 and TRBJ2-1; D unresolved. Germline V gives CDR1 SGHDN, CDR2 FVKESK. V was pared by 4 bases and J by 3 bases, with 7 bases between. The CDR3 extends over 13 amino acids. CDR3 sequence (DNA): TGTGCCAGCAGCCCCCTGGTCTACAATGAGCAGTTCTTC. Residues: CASSPLVYNEQFF.

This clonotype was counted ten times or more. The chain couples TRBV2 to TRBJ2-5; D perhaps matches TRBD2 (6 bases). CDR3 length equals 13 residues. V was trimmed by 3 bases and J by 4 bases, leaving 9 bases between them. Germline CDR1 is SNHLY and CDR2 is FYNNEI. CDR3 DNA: TGTGCCAGCAGTGAGACGGAGGGAGAGACCCAGTACTTC. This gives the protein CASSETEGETQYF.